A selection of T cell receptor beta chains follows, all from one sample in a study of CD8 T cells in ankylosing spondylitis. TCRdb processed the 5' RACE reads anew with MiXCR; each CDR3 protein has one entry. The sample lists fewer than 250,000 distinct CDR3 sequences; approximately 10% were seen once. What was sequenced was blood, either unsorted or a sorted T cell fraction (not recorded which). The receptors stem from a male donor with ankylosing spondylitis or in good health (not recorded which). Both conserved end residues are trimmed from each CDR3.

v_gene	j_gene	CDR3aa
TRBV21-1	TRBJ2-2	ASPQRNRDTGELF
TRBV19	TRBJ1-5	ASSMSSQPQH
TRBV6-1	TRBJ1-6	ASSEVGQGNSPLH
TRBV11-2	TRBJ2-3	ASSMPSRPIQKSTYAQY
TRBV2	TRBJ2-2	ASSERVGTGELF
TRBV12-3/TRBV12-4	TRBJ2-1	ASSLRDDEQF
TRBV27	TRBJ2-1	ASSLGRGGRNEQF
TRBV6-1	TRBJ1-2	ATHPFRGGYT
TRBV9	TRBJ1-1	ASSVASGRGGVDTEAF
TRBV15	TRBJ2-1	ATSILWAGGNEQF
TRBV25-1	TRBJ2-1	ASRFTLELGSYNEQF
TRBV4-2	TRBJ2-3	ASSQEASGSHTDTQY
TRBV7-8	TRBJ2-7	ASSVGPEYEQY
TRBV3-1	TRBJ1-1	ASSQSERGTEAF
TRBV6-1	TRBJ2-5	ASSPRTGWETQY
TRBV5-1	TRBJ2-1	ASSLIQGYNEQF
TRBV6-1	TRBJ1-3	ASSGRLSPGQGPSGNTIY